These 28 T cell receptor beta chains originate from one sample sequenced in a study of EBV T-cell therapy then PD-1 blockade in nasopharyngeal carcinoma (dated by TCRdb to the early 2020s). Explained via the paper, the treatment or condition label denotes: AdE1-LMPpoly-expanded autologous EBV-specific T-cell therapy followed by anti-PD-1 nivolumab. The library was obtained by the immunoSEQ multiplex PCR assay. Not all clones reach the TCRdb copy of this immuneACCESS table, which keeps in-frame sequences only. Checked studies attribute under half of the gap to unresolved V genes and leave the rest unexplained. The sample contains about 23,000 clones, approximately 84% of them found a single time. The ten largest clonotypes hold approximately 30% of the sample. No cognate antigen is known for these TCRs. This sample comprised CD8+ T cells from blood, obtained at approximately day 61 from a patient whose treatment included autologous EBV-specific T cells and nivolumab. These receptors originate from a middle-aged man with nasopharyngeal carcinoma.

The J gene is TRBJ1-1, the V gene TRBV28, with 7 nucleotides matching TRBD1. The CDR3 runs 17 residues. Germline CDR1 is MDHEN and CDR2 is SYDVKM. V shed 6 bases, J shed 12 bases, and the junction held 25 bases outside the gene matches. In DNA, the CDR3 is TGTGCCAGCAGCTCCGGAACTTACCAATTGTGGGGACAGATAACTTTCTTT. Translated, it gives CASSSGTYQLWGQITFF. Complete variable domain (other parts from reference TRBV28 and TRBJ1-1): DVKVTQSSRYLVKRTGEKVFLECVQDMDHENMFWYRQDPGLGLRLIYFSYDVKMKEKGDIPEGYSVSREKKERFSLILESASTNQTSMYLCASSSGTYQLWGQITFFGQGTRLTVV.

The chain has TRBV15 and TRBJ1-2; 7 nucleotides line up with TRBD1. In germline, CDR1 is LNHNV, CDR2 YYDKDF (reference sequence). Losses at the gene ends were 7 bases for V and 6 bases for J; bases not matched to a gene: 2. There are 11 residues in the CDR3. Here the CDR3 DNA reads TGTGCCACCACAGGGGGTAATGGCTACACCTTC. Translated, it gives CATTGGNGYTF.

The table lists this clone with a count of one. The rearrangement joins TRBV10-3 to TRBJ2-3, with D maybe TRBD1 (5 bases). The V end lost 2 bases, the J end lost 3 bases, and 9 bases lay between the germline ends. The V gene's germline CDR1 is ENHRY and CDR2 SYGVKD. This CDR3 is built from 14 residues. The CDR3 here is CAISEHRQTDTQYF. In DNA, the CDR3 is TGTGCCATCAGTGAGCACCGACAGACAGATACGCAGTATTTT.

This clone has just one count. V and J are TRBV6-4 and TRBJ1-6, with D tentatively TRBD1 (6 bases). Trimming left V 3 bases short and J 7 bases short, with 13 bases between. Per the germline V gene, CDR1 is MRHNA and CDR2 is SNTAGT. The CDR3 loop spans 15 amino acids. The CDR3 spells CASSDGATGNSPLHF. CDR3 bases: TGTGCCAGCAGTGATGGGGCTACAGGGAATTCACCCCTCCACTTT.

The chain links TRBV15 to TRBJ2-1; no clear D. This CDR3 comprises 15 residues. Per the germline V gene, CDR1 is LNHNV and CDR2 is YYDKDF (reference sequence). V lost 0 bases to trimming and J lost 6 bases, with 12 bases between them. CDR3 amino acids: CATSRDLSYGNEQFF. The CDR3 nucleotides are TGTGCCACCAGCAGAGATCTTAGTTATGGCAATGAGCAGTTCTTC.

The rearrangement links TRBV9 to TRBJ1-2, with 8 bases aligning to TRBD1. Per germline, CDR1 SGDLS and CDR2 YYNGEE. V shed 0 bases, J shed 4 bases, and the junction held 5 bases outside the gene matches. The CDR3 loop spans 15 amino acids. CDR3 DNA sequence: TGTGCCAGCAGCGTAGGATCAGGGGGCGTCTATGGCTACACCTTC. This encodes CASSVGSGGVYGYTF.

The V and J genes are TRBV7-2 and TRBJ2-7; TRBD1 might be the D (6 bases). This CDR3 contains 14 residues. Trimming cost V 1 base and J 4 bases, with 11 bases left between them. Germline loops: CDR1 SGHTA, CDR2 FQGNSA. CDR3 protein: CASSLGGTSYEQYF. As DNA, the CDR3 is TGTGCCAGCAGCTTAGGGGGGACATCTTACGAGCAGTACTTC.

The chain couples TRBV6-1 to TRBJ1-1; D is possibly TRBD1 (5 bases). Germline CDR1 is MNHNS and CDR2 is SASEGT. The CDR3 sequence is 15 residues long. Trimming left V 2 bases short and J 6 bases short, with 16 bases between. CDR3 loop: CASSEPFPRGAEAFF. For the CDR3, the DNA is TGTGCCAGCAGTGAACCCTTCCCACGGGGGGCTGAAGCTTTCTTT.

The chain uses TRBV27 and TRBJ2-7; perhaps TRBD1 as D (6 bases). The CDR3 has 16 amino acids. The germline V and J ends were trimmed by 7 bases and 1 base, with 20 bases remaining between them. Germline lookup yields CDR1 MNHEY and CDR2 SMNVEV (reference sequence). CDR3 bases: TGTGCCAGCAACCCTAGGGGGACATCAAAATCCTACGAGCAGTACTTC. It encodes CASNPRGTSKSYEQYF.

This chain joins TRBV9 and TRBJ2-3, with D hard to call. The CDR3 has 12 amino acids. V was pared by 0 bases and J by 4 bases, with 3 bases between. Germline-derived CDR1 and CDR2 are SGDLS and YYNGEE. The CDR3, as DNA: TGTGCCAGCAGCGTAGGGGCAGATACGCAGTATTTT. This gives the protein CASSVGADTQYF.

The chain employs TRBV2 and TRBJ2-3; 12 bases line up with TRBD2. The CDR3 has 16 residues. In germline, CDR1 is SNHLY, CDR2 FYNNEI. J gave up 0 bases and V 7 bases, and 5 bases lay outside the gene matches. The CDR3 here is CASIGLAGKSTDTQYF. The DNA of the CDR3 is TGTGCCAGCATCGGACTAGCGGGAAAAAGCACAGATACGCAGTATTTT.

This chain connects TRBV12-3 or TRBV12-4 to TRBJ2-7; D is ambiguous. Trimming took 3 bases from V and 0 from J, leaving 6 bases between them. This CDR3 contains 13 residues. CDR3 nucleotides: TGTGCCAGCAGTTTGGGCAGCTCCTACGAGCAGTACTTC. Translated: CASSLGSSYEQYF.

This chain links TRBV25-1 with TRBJ2-2, with 9 bases identical to TRBD2. The germline V gene encodes CDR1 MGHDK and CDR2 SYGVNS. This CDR3 has 14 amino acids. The junction had 1 base not matched to a gene; V was cut back by 5 bases and J by 3 bases. CDR3 loop: CASSPSGDTGELFF. The CDR3 coding sequence is TGTGCCAGCAGTCCTAGCGGGGACACCGGGGAGCTGTTTTTT.

The J gene is TRBJ1-3, the V gene TRBV18; D is unclear. The germline gives CDR1 KGHSH, CDR2 LQKENI. Trimming shortened V by 6 bases and J by 4 bases, and 13 bases separated the two germline ends. CDR3 length: 14 residues. CDR3 coding DNA: TGTGCCAGCTCTAGGACGAGATACGGAAACACCATATATTTT. It yields the protein CASSRTRYGNTIYF.

The V and J genes are TRBV7-2 and TRBJ2-1; tentative D call: TRBD1 (6 bases). CDR1 and CDR2 from the germline V gene are SGHTA and FQGNSA. This CDR3 has 14 amino acids. The ends were cut back, 3 bases at V and 8 bases at J, with 14 bases in the middle. CDR3 DNA sequence: TGTGCCAGCAGCTTTCAGGGGCACAGGGATGAGCAGTTCTTC. This translates into CASSFQGHRDEQFF.

The chain has TRBV9 and TRBJ1-6, with D unclear. V lost 0 bases to trimming and J lost 7 bases, with 14 bases between them. Germline CDR1 and CDR2: SGDLS and YYNGEE. This CDR3 spans 16 amino acids. This chain's CDR3 is CASSVAPGKRNSPLHF. In DNA, the CDR3 is TGTGCCAGCAGCGTAGCTCCCGGGAAACGGAATTCACCCCTCCACTTT.

This sequence joins TRBV5-1 and TRBJ1-1, with 8 positions matching TRBD1. This CDR3 has 14 residues. Unmatched junction bases numbered 2, after V lost 4 bases and J lost 0 bases. Germline V lookup: CDR1 SGHRS, CDR2 YFSETQ. CDR3 sequence: CASSPGQVNTEAFF. CDR3 coding DNA: TGCGCCAGCAGCCCGGGACAGGTGAACACTGAAGCTTTCTTT.

This chain uses TRBV28 with TRBJ2-7; tentative D call: TRBD2 (6 bases). The CDR3 runs to 14 residues. Trimming shortened V by 3 bases and J by 4 bases, and 13 bases separated the two germline ends. Germline V lookup: CDR1 MDHEN, CDR2 SYDVKM. CDR3 sequence: CASSFVGGWYEQYF. The CDR3 DNA reads as TGTGCCAGCAGTTTTGTTGGGGGGTGGTACGAGCAGTACTTC.

The V gene is TRBV11-1, the J gene TRBJ1-5; D is unclear. The length of the CDR3 is 13 residues. V shed 5 bases and J shed 9 bases, with 14 bases lying between them. Germline-derived CDR1 and CDR2 are SGHAT and FQDESV (reference sequence). As DNA, the CDR3 is TGTGCCAGCAGCGCCGAGCTGGGTTTGCCCCAGCATTTT. Amino acid sequence: CASSAELGLPQHF. Supplemented by reference TRBV11-1 and TRBJ1-5, the full variable domain reads EAEVAQSPRYKITEKSQAVAFWCDPISGHATLYWYRQILGQGPELLVQFQDESVVDDSQLPKDRFSAERLKGVDSTLKIQPAELGDSAMYLCASSAELGLPQHFGDGTRLSIL.

V and J are TRBV2 and TRBJ2-1; tentatively, D is TRBD1 (6 bases). Trimming took 4 bases from V and 8 from J, leaving 12 bases between them. The CDR3 runs to 13 residues. Germline V CDR1 and CDR2: SNHLY, FYNNEI. This chain's CDR3 is CASSVTGLDEQFF. In DNA, the CDR3 is TGTGCCAGCAGTGTAACAGGGTTGGATGAGCAGTTCTTC.

This clone rates as medium-sized (0.01 to 0.1%). This chain joins TRBV6-4 and TRBJ2-1; D gene uncertain. This CDR3 region has 13 residues. Germline V CDR1 and CDR2: MRHNA, SNTAGT. Trimming pared 0 bases from V and 6 bases from J, leaving 6 bases between. DNA of the CDR3: TGTGCCAGCAGTGACTCAGCCGCCAATGAGCAGTTCTTC. It specifies CASSDSAANEQFF.

The chain joins TRBV14 to TRBJ1-4; no clear D gene. The CDR3 loop spans 12 amino acids. The germline V gene has CDR1 SGHDN and CDR2 FVKESK. Trimming cost V 2 bases and J 6 bases, with 4 bases left between them. The CDR3 DNA is TGTGCCAGCAGCCAATACGATGAAAAACTGTTTTTT. Translating it yields CASSQYDEKLFF.

V and J are TRBV5-1 and TRBJ2-7; D is ambiguous. Germline CDR1 is SGHRS and CDR2 is YFSETQ. The CDR3 totals 12 residues. Trimming stripped 0 bases from V and 5 bases from J, with 6 bases between. The CDR3 sequence is CASSLAANEQYF. The CDR3 nucleotides read TGCGCCAGCAGCTTGGCGGCAAACGAGCAGTACTTC.

The chain carries TRBV10-2 and TRBJ2-1; 14 nucleotides agree with TRBD2. The CDR3 length is 16 residues. The V segment lost 7 bases and the J segment 3 bases; nucleotides outside the gene matches: 5. CDR1 is WSHSY, CDR2 SAAADI, per germline. Here the CDR3 DNA reads TGCGCCAGCACCGGGACTAGCGGGGGCTACTACAATGAGCAGTTCTTC. This gives the protein CASTGTSGGYYNEQFF.

The V and J genes are TRBV4-3 and TRBJ1-1, with unresolved D. Per germline, CDR1 LGHNA and CDR2 YSLEER. The CDR3 runs 13 residues. Trimming left V 2 bases short and J 2 bases short, with 6 bases between. CDR3 amino acids: CASSQYFNTEAFF. The CDR3 nucleotides read TGCGCCAGCAGCCAATATTTCAACACTGAAGCTTTCTTT.

J is TRBJ2-5 and V is TRBV4-1; the D gene is possibly TRBD2 (5 bases). Per the germline V gene, CDR1 is MGHRA and CDR2 is YSYEKL. Trimming stripped 4 bases from V and 5 bases from J, with 11 bases between. The CDR3 is made up of 13 amino acids. The CDR3 loop reads CASSLRTGETQYF. CDR3 nucleotide sequence: TGCGCCAGCAGCCTAAGGACTGGGGAGACCCAGTACTTC.

Sample share makes this clone large. The gene calls are TRBV7-9 and TRBJ1-2; D remains ambiguous. Trimming removed 5 bases at V and 2 bases at J, with 9 bases between. The CDR3 runs to 13 residues. Germline loops: CDR1 SEHNR, CDR2 FQNEAQ (reference sequence). The CDR3 coding sequence is TGTGCCAGCAGCCCCGGACTCAACTATGGCTACACCTTC. Translated, it gives CASSPGLNYGYTF.

Worth noting for this clone: Distinct nucleotide sequences in the sample also encode this CDR3. J is TRBJ1-5 and V is TRBV5-1; a weak D match, TRBD1 (6 bases). The germline gives CDR1 SGHRS, CDR2 YFSETQ. The CDR3 length is 13 residues. V lost 2 bases to trimming and J lost 5 bases, with 8 bases between them. CDR3 DNA sequence: TGCGCCAGCAGCTTCGAGGGGGATCAGCCCCAGCATTTT. Protein: CASSFEGDQPQHF.